The clone carrying this TCR beta chain has at least ten counts. Its antigen remains unknown. The sample belongs to a study of early T cells in non-severe SARS-CoV-2 infection. TCRdb called the 5' RACE reads again in MiXCR, with one record for every CDR3 protein. The table includes 60,000 or so distinct CDR3 sequences, approximately 11% detected once. The germline CDR1 and CDR2 sequences are SGHTA and FQGNSA. V shed 1 base and J shed 10 bases, with 13 bases lying between them. The CDR3 covers 13 residues. Study-level results: There was a bias toward anti-spike CD8 responses in VDJdb matching, which missed private and CD4 specificities.

The source material was whole blood. The source of this sequence is an adult who was a healthcare worker with PCR-confirmed SARS-CoV-2 infection or an uninfected control (not recorded which). This chain connects TRBV7-2 to TRBJ1-1; tentative D call: TRBD1 (6 bases). This CDR3 is CASSLEAPRGAFF. DNA of the CDR3: TGTGCCAGCAGCTTAGAGGCCCCCAGGGGAGCTTTCTTT.